These 20 T cell receptor beta chains came from one sample sequenced in a study of T cell changes during pregnancy in multiple sclerosis. TCRdb's copy holds only in-frame clones and misses some; the assay was immunoSEQ multiplex PCR. The data hold about 50,000 clones, with around 94% observed a single time. Sequences were derived from CD4+ T cells from peripheral blood mononuclear cells, sampled in the third trimester of pregnancy. The receptors were sampled from a female donor with multiple sclerosis, enrolled in a pregnancy study.

The rearrangement links TRBV5-1 to TRBJ1-1, with D unclear. V gave up 0 bases and J gave up 0 bases, with 9 bases separating them. The CDR3 length is 15 residues. Germline V gene sequence: CDR1 SGHRS, CDR2 YFSETQ. Here the CDR3 DNA reads TGCGCCAGCAGCTTGGGGTCGGGGTTGAACACTGAAGCTTTCTTT. Translation: CASSLGSGLNTEAFF.

This clone appeared a single time. This sequence joins TRBV19 and TRBJ1-1, with 10 bases that match TRBD1. This CDR3 contains 14 residues. The germline CDR1 and CDR2 sequences are LNHDA and SQIVND (reference sequence). V shed 4 bases, J shed 6 bases, and the junction held 5 bases outside the gene matches. In DNA, the CDR3 is TGTGCCAGTAGTACAGGGACAGGGGTGGCTGAAGCTTTCTTT. It yields the protein CASSTGTGVAEAFF.

This CDR3 is CASSCLLRTSGVETQYF. Here the CDR3 DNA reads TGTGCCAGCAGCTGCCTACTTCGGACTAGCGGGGTAGAGACCCAGTACTTC. This chain connects TRBV5-6 to TRBJ2-5; 12 nucleotides agree with TRBD2. The CDR3 loop spans 17 amino acids. V shed 3 bases and J 4 bases; nucleotides not matched to a gene: 10. Per germline, CDR1 SGHDT and CDR2 YYEEEE.

In DNA form, the CDR3 reads TGTGCCAGCTCAGCCGGGATAAAAAGGGAGACCCAGTACTTC. The encoded protein is CASSAGIKRETQYF. The chain links TRBV18 to TRBJ2-5, with a weak D call TRBD2 (5 bases). Trimming took 5 bases from V and 5 from J, leaving 15 bases between them. The germline V gene has CDR1 KGHSH and CDR2 LQKENI. CDR3 length: 14 residues.

This clone was recorded only once. V usage is TRBV21-1 and J usage is TRBJ1-4; the D call TRBD1 from the table was never checked on the DNA. TRBV21-1 is listed as a pseudogene. The CDR3 consists of 16 residues. The CDR3 loop reads CASIKNGQGSNEKLFF. CDR3 in DNA: TGTGCCAGCATCAAGAATGGACAGGGGTCTAATGAAAAACTGTTTTTT.

The chain uses TRBV19 and TRBJ2-1; a weak D match, TRBD1 (6 bases). Germline values: CDR1 LNHDA, CDR2 SQIVND (reference sequence). V was cut by 9 bases and J by 5 bases, with 14 bases left in between. This CDR3 comprises 13 residues. CDR3: CASGTRGNNEQFF. Here the CDR3 DNA reads TGTGCCAGCGGGACACGAGGAAACAATGAGCAGTTCTTC.

This clone was seen only once. The V and J genes are TRBV14 and TRBJ2-3, with a tentative D call TRBD1 (6 bases). Deletions cut 0 bases from V and 1 base from J, with 14 bases between. This CDR3 contains 17 residues. Germline-derived CDR1 and CDR2 are SGHDN and FVKESK. The CDR3 DNA sequence: TGTGCCAGCAGCCAAGATCTCCCAGGGGTGGGCACAGATACGCAGTATTTT. This encodes CASSQDLPGVGTDTQYF.

V and J are TRBV9 and TRBJ2-1, with a possible D match to TRBD2 (6 bases). V was shortened by 3 bases and J by 3 bases, with 13 bases between the two germline ends. Germline V CDR1 and CDR2: SGDLS, YYNGEE. The CDR3 spans 15 residues. The CDR3 DNA sequence: TGTGCCAGCAGCGCATCCGGGACTCTCTACAATGAGCAGTTCTTC. The encoded protein is CASSASGTLYNEQFF.

The V call is TRBV9, the J call TRBJ2-5; 10 bases are a match to TRBD1. CDR1 and CDR2 (germline): SGDLS, YYNGEE. The V and J ends lost 4 bases and 4 bases, in that order; junction bases with no gene match: 7. The CDR3 spans 15 residues. CDR3 sequence reads: CASSLRQGALETQYF. The CDR3 region has the DNA TGTGCCAGCAGCCTAAGACAGGGGGCCTTAGAGACCCAGTACTTC. The full variable domain, completed using reference TRBV9 and TRBJ2-5, is DSGVTQTPKHLITATGQRVTLRCSPRSGDLSVYWYQQSLDQGLQFLIQYYNGEERAKGNILERFSAQQFPDLHSELNLSSLELGDSALYFCASSLRQGALETQYFGPGTRLLVL.

The chain uses TRBV9 and TRBJ1-6; the D gene is possibly TRBD1 (6 bases). In germline, CDR1 is SGDLS, CDR2 YYNGEE. The CDR3 runs to 14 residues. V was pared by 3 bases and J by 10 bases, with 14 bases between. CDR3 sequence (DNA): TGTGCCAGCAGCGCAGGGGCGGTAGGGTCACCCCTCCACTTT. The encoded protein is CASSAGAVGSPLHF.

V usage is TRBV25-1 and J usage is TRBJ2-2; TRBD2 matches at 11 bases. The CDR3 loop spans 15 amino acids. Germline trimming cut 6 bases from V and 5 bases from J; bases unmatched to any gene: 5. Germline V gene data show CDR1 as MGHDK and CDR2 as SYGVNS. This chain's CDR3 is CASRLAGEGTGELFF. The CDR3 DNA is TGTGCCAGCAGACTAGCGGGAGAGGGTACCGGGGAGCTGTTTTTT.

The chain recombines TRBV5-1 with TRBJ1-1, with D uncertain. CDR1 is SGHRS, CDR2 YFSETQ, per germline. The CDR3 spans 14 residues. Trimming removed 2 bases from V and 0 bases from J, with 8 bases in between. CDR3 DNA sequence: TGCGCCAGCAGCTTAACATTCATGAACACTGAAGCTTTCTTT. Translation: CASSLTFMNTEAFF.

The V gene is TRBV6-6, the J gene TRBJ1-2; the D is unclear. The CDR3 is made up of 15 amino acids. Germline values: CDR1 MNHNY, CDR2 SVGAGI (reference sequence). The V and J ends lost 5 bases and 4 bases respectively, with 17 bases between them. The CDR3 DNA follows: TGTGCCAGCAGTATAGACTCCCTTTTAGTCTATGGCTACACCTTC. This translates into CASSIDSLLVYGYTF.

The chain has TRBV7-8 and TRBJ2-5; 11 bases map to TRBD1. The CDR3 length is 17 residues. V lost 1 base, J lost 5 bases, and 9 bases stayed unmatched. Germline CDR1 SGHVS, CDR2 FQNEAQ. CDR3 protein: CASSLEGQGARGETQYF. DNA for the CDR3: TGTGCCAGCAGCTTAGAAGGACAGGGGGCGCGAGGGGAGACCCAGTACTTC.

The chain recombines TRBV9 with TRBJ1-3, with D tentatively TRBD1 (5 bases). V was shortened by 0 bases and J by 0 bases, with 19 bases between the two germline ends. Germline V CDR1 and CDR2: SGDLS, YYNGEE. The CDR3 totals 19 residues. CDR3 coding DNA: TGTGCCAGCAGCGTAGGGGTTTGGGGCCCCGTCTCCTCTGGAAACACCATATATTTT. Its protein is CASSVGVWGPVSSGNTIYF.

The CDR3 sequence is CASSRIQETQYF. The CDR3 DNA reads as TGTGCCAGCAGCCGTATCCAAGAGACCCAGTACTTC. V and J are TRBV11-2 and TRBJ2-5, with no clear D. V dropped 5 bases and J dropped 1 base, with 5 bases sitting between them. This CDR3 has 12 amino acids. The germline CDR1 and CDR2 sequences are SGHAT and FQNNGV.

This chain uses TRBV4-3 with TRBJ2-2; D possibly corresponds to TRBD1 (6 bases). Germline loops: CDR1 LGHNA, CDR2 YSLEER. The length of the CDR3 is 15 residues. The V end was cut by 1 base, the J end by 3 bases, with 9 bases between. CDR3 protein: CASSQVTGYTGELFF. DNA for the CDR3: TGCGCCAGCAGCCAAGTTACAGGGTACACCGGGGAGCTGTTTTTT.

This chain connects TRBV10-3 to TRBJ1-6, with unresolved D. This CDR3 contains 15 residues. Germline V gene lookup returns CDR1 ENHRY and CDR2 SYGVKD. The germline V and J ends were trimmed by 6 bases and 1 base, with 10 bases remaining between them. CDR3 nucleotide sequence: TGTGCCATCAGCTCCGGGGTATCCTATAATTCACCCCTCCACTTT. It encodes CAISSGVSYNSPLHF.

The chain carries TRBV11-3 and TRBJ2-3, with D possibly being TRBD1 (5 bases). The CDR3 contains 16 residues. Trimming took off 4 bases at V and 0 bases at J, with 14 bases between the two ends. Germline loops: CDR1 SGHNT, CDR2 YENEEA. CDR3 nucleotide sequence: TGTGCCAGCAGCTATTCGGACACAGCTAGCACAGATACGCAGTATTTT. It yields the protein CASSYSDTASTDTQYF.

This clone was recorded once. The V call is TRBV10-3, the J call TRBJ1-1; 7 bases map to TRBD1. CDR1 ENHRY and CDR2 SYGVKD come from the germline V gene. The CDR3 spans 13 residues. V shed 10 bases, J shed 1 base, and the junction held 6 bases outside the gene matches. The CDR3 loop reads CATRQGPNTEAFF. For the CDR3, the DNA is TGTGCCACCAGACAGGGACCGAACACTGAAGCTTTCTTT.